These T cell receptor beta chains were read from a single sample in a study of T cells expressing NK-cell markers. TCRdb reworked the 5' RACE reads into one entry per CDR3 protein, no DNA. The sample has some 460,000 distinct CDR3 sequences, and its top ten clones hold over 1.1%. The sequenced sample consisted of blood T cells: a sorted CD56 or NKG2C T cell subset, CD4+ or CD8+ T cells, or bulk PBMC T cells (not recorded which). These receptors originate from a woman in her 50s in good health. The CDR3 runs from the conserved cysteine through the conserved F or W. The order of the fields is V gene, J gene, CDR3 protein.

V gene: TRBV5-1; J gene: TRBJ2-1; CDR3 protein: CASSLVPVTLDGEQFF
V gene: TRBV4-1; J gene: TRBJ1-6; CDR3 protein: CASSQDGQGIYSPLHF
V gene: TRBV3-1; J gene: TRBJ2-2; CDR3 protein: CASSQATSHTGELFF
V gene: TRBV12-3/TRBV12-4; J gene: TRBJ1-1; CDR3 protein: CASSLLGSNTEAFF
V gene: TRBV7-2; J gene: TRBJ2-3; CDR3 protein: CASSNDGGGTDTQYF
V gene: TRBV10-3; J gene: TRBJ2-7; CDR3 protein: CAISVGTAYEQYF
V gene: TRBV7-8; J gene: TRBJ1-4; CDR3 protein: CASSLDGQGWGSKKLFF
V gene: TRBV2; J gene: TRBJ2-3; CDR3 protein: CASVGGLPTDTQYF
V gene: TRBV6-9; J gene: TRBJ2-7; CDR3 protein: CASSKPDAYEQYF
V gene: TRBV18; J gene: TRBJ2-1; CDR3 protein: CASSPVPAGGSYNEQFF
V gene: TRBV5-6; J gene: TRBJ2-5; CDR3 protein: CASSFSGLHPGTQYF
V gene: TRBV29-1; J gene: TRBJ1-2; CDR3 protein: CSVLWTINYGYTF
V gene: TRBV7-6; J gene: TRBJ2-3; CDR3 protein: CASSLLAARGSDTQYF
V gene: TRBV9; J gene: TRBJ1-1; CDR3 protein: CASSFKQGGQAFF
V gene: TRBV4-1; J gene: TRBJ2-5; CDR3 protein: CASSLSGTSGRKETQYF
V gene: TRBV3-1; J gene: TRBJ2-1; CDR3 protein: CASSEAPDREQFF
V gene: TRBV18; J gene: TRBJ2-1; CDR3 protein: CASSLRRGTRGWNEQFF
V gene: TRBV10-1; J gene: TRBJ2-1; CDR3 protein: CASKGQRRNNEQFF
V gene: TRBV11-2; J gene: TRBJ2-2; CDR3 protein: CASKKGSWGEELTGELFF
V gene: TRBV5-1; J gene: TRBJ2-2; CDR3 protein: CASRPSGRGSGELFF
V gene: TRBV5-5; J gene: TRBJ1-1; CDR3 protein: CASSLYWGTTEAFF
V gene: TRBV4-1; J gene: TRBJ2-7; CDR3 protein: CASSHYPRTSGSARGEQYF
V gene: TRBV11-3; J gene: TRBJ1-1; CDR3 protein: CASSFAPGGLAEAFF
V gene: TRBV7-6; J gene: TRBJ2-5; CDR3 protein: CASSLISGGPETQYF
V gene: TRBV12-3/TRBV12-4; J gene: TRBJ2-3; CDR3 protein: CASSLFKGALTKTDTQYF
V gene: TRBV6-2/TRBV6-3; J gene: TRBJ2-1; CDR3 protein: CASMKEAGGGSNEQFF
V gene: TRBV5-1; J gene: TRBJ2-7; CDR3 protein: CASSAGALSYEQYF
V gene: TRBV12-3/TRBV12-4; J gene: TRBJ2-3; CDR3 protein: CASTLRTDTQYF
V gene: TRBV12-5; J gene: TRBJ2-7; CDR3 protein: CASELHGAGGEQYF
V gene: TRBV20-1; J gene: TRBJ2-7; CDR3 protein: CSATLTSGNSRQYF
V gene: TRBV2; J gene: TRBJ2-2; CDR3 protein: CATRTVNTGELFF
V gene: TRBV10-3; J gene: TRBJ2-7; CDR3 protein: CAIRRGRVEQYF
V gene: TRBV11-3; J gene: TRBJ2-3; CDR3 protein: CASSSPGLATDTQYF
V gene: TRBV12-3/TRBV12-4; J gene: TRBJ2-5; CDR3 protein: CASSKLAGTQETQYF
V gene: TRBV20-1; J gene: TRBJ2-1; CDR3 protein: CSASALAGVSGEQFF
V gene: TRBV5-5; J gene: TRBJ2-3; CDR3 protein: CASSPFRGGTDTQYF
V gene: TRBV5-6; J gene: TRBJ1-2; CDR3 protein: CASSSDREYGYTF
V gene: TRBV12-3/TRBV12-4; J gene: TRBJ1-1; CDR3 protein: CASSLAQAGAEAFF
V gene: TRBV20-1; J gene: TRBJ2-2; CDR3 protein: CSASLTNTGELFF
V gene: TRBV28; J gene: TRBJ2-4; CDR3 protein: CASSLSDIQYF
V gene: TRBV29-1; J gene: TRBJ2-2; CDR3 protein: CSGRLPGGELFF
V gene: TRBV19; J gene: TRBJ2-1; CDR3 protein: CASSKLSGRTDYNEQFF
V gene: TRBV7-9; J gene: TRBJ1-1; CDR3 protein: CASSKWRGQSNTEAFF
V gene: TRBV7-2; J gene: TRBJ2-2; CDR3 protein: CASSSVRPPTGELFF
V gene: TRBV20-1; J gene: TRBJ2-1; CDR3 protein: CSARQTSGANEQFF
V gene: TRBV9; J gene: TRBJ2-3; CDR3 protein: CASSAGGPINTQYF
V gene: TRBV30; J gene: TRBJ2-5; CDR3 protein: CAWLAGGPRETQYF
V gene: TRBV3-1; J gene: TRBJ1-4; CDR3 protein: CASSQGHAEKLFF
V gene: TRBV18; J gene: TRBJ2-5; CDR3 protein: CASSPPGSTQTQYF
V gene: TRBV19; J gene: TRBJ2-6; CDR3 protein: CASSITQGSGANVLTF